The rows below give T cell receptor beta chains drawn from one sample of a study of blood T cell repertoires in COVID-19. Using immunoSEQ multiplex PCR, the repertoire was profiled, and TCRdb retains in-frame clones only, with some absent. The data hold fewer than 45,000 clones, with almost 85% observed a single time. The material sequenced was peripheral blood. The receptors come from a human donor in a cohort sampled during active COVID-19. Each CDR3 is given with its conserved first and last residue. The D gene is left open where the match is weak. A row's size may be missing; if present it is once, few, many or a size class.

d_call	v_call	clone_size	j_call	cdr3_aa	cdr3_nt
-	TRBV2	few	TRBJ1-5	CASTRWQLFEPQHF	TGTGCCAGCACCCGATGGCAGTTGTTCGAGCCCCAGCATTTT
TRBD2	TRBV3-1/TRBV3-2	few	TRBJ2-7	CASSQASSGSEQYF	TGTGCCAGCAGCCAAGCGTCTAGCGGGAGCGAGCAGTACTTC
-	TRBV3-1/TRBV3-2	-	TRBJ1-4	CASRGENEKLFF	TGTGCCAGCAGGGGCGAAAATGAAAAACTGTTTTTT
-	TRBV10-2	-	TRBJ1-5	CASSEQGYQPQHF	TGCGCCAGCAGTGAGCAGGGGTATCAGCCCCAGCATTTT
-	TRBV6-1	-	TRBJ1-2	CASSEAPGYGYTF	TGTGCCAGCAGTGAAGCCCCCGGTTATGGCTACACCTTC
-	TRBV7-9	-	TRBJ1-2	CASSGRRSQVAPSNYGYTF	TGTGCCAGCAGCGGCCGACGGAGCCAAGTTGCACCCTCTAACTATGGCTACACCTTC
TRBD2	TRBV7-6	once	TRBJ2-1	CASSLVLTSGFNEQFF	TGTGCCAGCAGCTTAGTGCTGACTAGCGGTTTCAATGAGCAGTTCTTC
TRBD2	TRBV7-3	few	TRBJ2-1	CASSITSGLGSSYNEQFF	TGTGCCAGCAGCATAACTTCCGGACTAGGGAGCTCCTACAATGAGCAGTTCTTC
TRBD1	TRBV27	-	TRBJ2-7	CASRSQGQGAAYEQYF	TGTGCCAGCAGAAGCCAAGGACAGGGGGCCGCCTACGAGCAGTACTTC
-	TRBV9	-	TRBJ1-2	CASSVEPILGGGTF	TGTGCCAGCAGCGTAGAACCCATCCTGGGAGGGGGCACCTTC
-	TRBV3-1/TRBV3-2	-	TRBJ1-2	CASSQDGVAVLNYGYTF	TGTGCCAGCAGCCAAGACGGAGTGGCAGTGCTGAACTATGGCTACACCTTC
-	TRBV18	-	TRBJ2-1	CASSPPPSVSSYNEQFF	TGTGCCAGCTCACCACCCCCCAGCGTCAGCTCCTACAATGAGCAGTTCTTC
TRBD1	TRBV5-1	few	TRBJ1-2	CASSLYGTGPPETF	TGCGCCAGCAGCTTGTATGGGACAGGCCCCCCAGAGACCTTC
-	TRBV7-2	once	TRBJ1-2	CASSPGGSPYGYTF	TGTGCCAGCAGCCCGGGGGGCAGCCCCTATGGCTACACCTTC
-	TRBV10-3	-	TRBJ2-2	CAISEDSRGNTGELFF	TGTGCCATCAGTGAGGACAGCCGAGGGAACACCGGGGAGCTGTTTTTT
-	TRBV7-8	once	TRBJ1-1	CASSLRETGAPEAFF	TGTGCCAGCAGCTTAAGGGAGACAGGCGCCCCTGAAGCTTTCTTT
TRBD1	TRBV14	-	TRBJ2-3	CASSHDRVGDTQYF	TGTGCCAGCAGCCACGACAGGGTGGGAGATACGCAGTATTTT
-	TRBV30	-	TRBJ1-3	CAWSIYGQRPSGNTIYF	TGTGCCTGGAGTATCTATGGACAGCGACCCTCTGGAAACACCATATATTTT
-	TRBV6-2/TRBV6-3	once	TRBJ1-6	CASSRGQNIYNSPLHF	TGTGCCAGCAGTCGTGGACAGAACATTTATAATTCACCCCTCCACTTT
TRBD2	TRBV7-9	-	TRBJ2-7	CASSPRQGARTSGRGEQYF	TGTGCCAGCAGCCCCCGACAGGGAGCGAGAACTAGCGGGAGGGGCGAGCAGTACTTC
-	TRBV11-1	-	TRBJ2-2	CASSLNSGHGRALFF	TGTGCCAGCAGCTTAAATAGTGGACATGGCAGGGCACTGTTTTTT
-	TRBV19	-	TRBJ2-1	CASSPRTLAFGNEQFF	TGTGCCAGTAGTCCACGGACTCTTGCCTTTGGCAATGAGCAGTTCTTC
TRBD1	TRBV5-1	-	TRBJ1-2	CASSVGTENYGYTF	TGCGCCAGCAGCGTCGGGACAGAAAACTATGGCTACACCTTC
-	TRBV6-5	-	TRBJ1-1	CASSLGGRWTEAFF	TGTGCCAGCAGTTTGGGCGGGAGATGGACTGAAGCTTTCTTT
-	TRBV7-9	once	TRBJ2-5	CASVGRKETQYF	TGTGCCAGCGTGGGCAGAAAAGAGACCCAGTACTTC
-	TRBV6-5	-	TRBJ1-2	CASRPTGTYGYTF	TGTGCCAGCAGGCCCACAGGGACCTATGGCTACACCTTC
-	TRBV5-4	-	TRBJ2-2	CASSFDRFNTGELFF	TGTGCCAGCAGCTTCGACAGATTTAACACCGGGGAGCTGTTTTTT
-	TRBV3-1/TRBV3-2	once	TRBJ1-4	CASSQRTDFEKLFF	TGTGCCAGCAGCCAAAGGACGGACTTTGAAAAACTGTTTTTT
-	TRBV6-5	-	TRBJ1-3	CASSSQAEGNTIYF	TGTGCCAGCAGTTCCCAAGCGGAAGGAAACACCATATATTTT
-	TRBV6-5	-	TRBJ1-6	CASRVPGAYNSPLHF	TGTGCCAGCAGGGTCCCGGGGGCCTATAATTCACCCCTCCACTTT
-	TRBV6-6	-	TRBJ1-4	CASRVLGATNEKLFF	TGTGCCAGCAGGGTCCTAGGGGCAACTAATGAAAAACTGTTTTTT
TRBD1	TRBV7-8	-	TRBJ2-2	CASSLGAGTANTGELFF	TGTGCCAGCAGCTTAGGCGCAGGGACAGCTAACACCGGGGAGCTGTTTTTT
TRBD1	TRBV15	-	TRBJ2-7	CATSRDPGTGSAEQYF	TGTGCCACCAGCAGAGATCCCGGGACAGGGTCTGCCGAGCAGTACTTC
TRBD1	TRBV18	-	TRBJ2-1	CASSPPQGASYNEQFF	TGTGCCAGCTCACCCCCACAGGGGGCTTCCTACAATGAGCAGTTCTTC
-	TRBV7-2	-	TRBJ1-4	CASSLGSGVQLFF	TGTGCCAGCAGCTTAGGTTCGGGTGTCCAACTGTTTTTT
-	TRBV18	once	TRBJ2-7	CASRPFRSSGREQYF	TGTGCCAGCCGCCCCTTCCGGAGTAGTGGTCGGGAGCAGTACTTC
-	TRBV2	-	TRBJ1-1	CASSKDSYAEAFF	TGTGCCAGCAGCAAAGACAGTTATGCTGAAGCTTTCTTT
-	TRBV6-6	-	TRBJ1-3	CASFESRGNTIYF	TGTGCCAGCTTCGAATCCAGGGGAAACACCATATATTTT
-	TRBV29-1	few	TRBJ2-3	CSVDQTILTDTQYF	TGCAGCGTTGATCAGACAATACTTACCGATACGCAGTATTTT
TRBD2	TRBV5-1	-	TRBJ2-7	CASSPQSASGGYEQYF	TGCGCCAGCAGCCCGCAATCTGCTAGCGGGGGTTACGAGCAGTACTTC
TRBD2	TRBV7-2	once	TRBJ2-1	CASSLVPETSGSIYNEQFF	TGTGCCAGCAGCTTAGTACCCGAGACTAGCGGGAGCATCTACAATGAGCAGTTCTTC
TRBD1	TRBV4-1	-	TRBJ1-5	CASRWTGVSNQPQHF	TGCGCCAGCAGGTGGACAGGAGTGAGCAATCAGCCCCAGCATTTT
TRBD2	TRBV29-1	-	TRBJ2-2	CSVEDLGLAGGGELFF	TGCAGCGTTGAAGATTTAGGGCTAGCGGGAGGAGGGGAGCTGTTTTTT
TRBD2	TRBV5-1	-	TRBJ2-1	CASRRDGLAGTNEQFF	TGCGCCAGCAGGAGGGACGGACTAGCGGGAACCAATGAGCAGTTCTTC
TRBD1	TRBV4-1	few	TRBJ1-3	CASSRTGTGTSSGNTIYF	TGCGCCAGCAGCCGAACCGGGACAGGAACGAGCTCTGGAAACACCATATATTTT
TRBD1	TRBV27	-	TRBJ2-3	CASSSTGTGATDTQYF	TGTGCCAGCAGTTCGACCGGGACAGGGGCCACAGATACGCAGTATTTT
TRBD2	TRBV18	-	TRBJ2-1	CASSPGTSGNNEQFF	TGTGCCAGCTCACCCGGGACTAGCGGGAACAATGAGCAGTTCTTC
-	TRBV21-1	-	TRBJ1-5	CASSKAQGGQPQHF	TGTGCCAGCAGCAAAGCGCAGGGAGGTCAGCCCCAGCATTTT
TRBD2	TRBV4-3	-	TRBJ2-7	CASSQDSGAGALSYEQYF	TGCGCCAGCAGCCAAGATTCGGGCGCGGGAGCCCTCTCCTACGAGCAGTACTTC
-	TRBV28	-	TRBJ1-5	CASIWAGGNQPQHF	TGTGCCAGCATTTGGGCGGGAGGCAATCAGCCCCAGCATTTT
TRBD2	TRBV4-2	-	TRBJ2-7	CASSQELAGEYEQYF	TGTGCCAGCAGCCAGGAACTAGCGGGAGAGTACGAGCAGTACTTC
-	TRBV3-1/TRBV3-2	-	TRBJ2-5	CASSQDAAVVRETQYF	TGTGCCAGCAGCCAAGATGCAGCGGTGGTGCGGGAGACCCAGTACTTC
-	TRBV29-1	-	TRBJ1-1	CSVFSGVRNTEAFF	TGCAGCGTTTTCTCCGGGGTTCGAAACACTGAAGCTTTCTTT
TRBD1	TRBV18	once	TRBJ1-6	CASSPPGTGYSPLHF	TGTGCCAGCTCACCTCCCGGGACAGGCTATTCACCCCTCCACTTT
TRBD2	TRBV19	-	TRBJ2-1	CASSIPRLAGGRYNEQFF	TGTGCCAGTAGTATCCCACGACTAGCGGGAGGCAGATACAATGAGCAGTTCTTC
TRBD1	TRBV6-5	-	TRBJ2-3	CASSDRVRSDTQYF	TGTGCCAGCTCGGACAGGGTTAGATCAGATACGCAGTATTTT
TRBD1	TRBV7-2	-	TRBJ2-7	CASSPRGTGNEQYF	TGTGCCAGCAGCCCCCGTGGGACAGGGAACGAGCAGTACTTC
TRBD1	TRBV9	-	TRBJ1-1	CASSPPVGQGGDTEAFF	TGTGCCAGCAGCCCCCCAGTTGGACAGGGTGGGGACACTGAAGCTTTCTTT
-	TRBV7-9	-	TRBJ1-6	CASSLGGNNSPLHF	TGTGCCAGCAGCTTAGGAGGAAATAATTCACCCCTCCACTTT